The 9 T cell receptor beta chains listed next were all sequenced from one sample in a study of cytomegalovirus exposure and HLA in healthy donors. The PCR contained 60 Vbeta and 13 Jbeta primers. Method: immunoSEQ multiplex PCR; TCRdb's copy keeps in-frame clones and lacks some. The table records 200,000 or so clones, about 80% of them present only once. Sample: PBMCs. All receptors derive from a woman under 30 in good health and CMV-seropositive.

The V and J genes are TRBV6-1 and TRBJ1-5; D is possibly TRBD1 (5 bases). Germline V gene lookup returns CDR1 MNHNS and CDR2 SASEGT. The CDR3 is 13 residues long. With 5 bases removed from V and 5 bases from J, the gap between germline ends came to 10 bases. CDR3 amino acids: CASSPRQYQPQHF. In DNA, the CDR3 is TGTGCCAGCAGTCCCCGACAGTATCAGCCCCAGCATTTT.

A note on this clone: Distinct nucleotide sequences in the sample also encode this CDR3. This chain uses TRBV27 with TRBJ2-1; weak D call: TRBD1 (6 bases). CDR1 and CDR2 (germline): MNHEY, SMNVEV (reference sequence). The CDR3 contains 15 residues. The germline V and J ends were trimmed by 4 bases and 5 bases, with 15 bases remaining between them. CDR3: CASSSQGPVDNEQFF. The DNA of the CDR3 is TGTGCCAGCAGTTCGCAGGGGCCGGTAGACAATGAGCAGTTCTTC.

This clone was seen a single time. The chain employs TRBV7-9 and TRBJ2-2, with D tentatively TRBD2 (5 bases). The CDR3 loop spans 12 amino acids. The germline V and J ends were trimmed by 11 bases and 6 bases, with 13 bases remaining between them. Germline V gene data show CDR1 as SEHNR and CDR2 as FQNEAQ (reference sequence). The CDR3 DNA follows: TGTGCCGCAGGAGGTGGGTCCGGGGAGCTGTTTTTT. It yields the protein CAAGGGSGELFF.

The rearrangement joins TRBV18 to TRBJ2-5, with D perhaps TRBD2 (6 bases). The germline gives CDR1 KGHSH, CDR2 LQKENI. Between the trimmed V and J ends, which lost 5 bases and 4 bases, there was a span of 8 bases. The CDR3 is 12 amino acids. CDR3 coding DNA: TGTGCCAGCTCAACGGAGGGAGAGACCCAGTACTTC. This gives the protein CASSTEGETQYF.

The rearrangement uses TRBV28 and TRBJ1-5; TRBD1 agrees at 7 bases. CDR3 length: 15 amino acids. V was pared by 5 bases and J by 0 bases, with 4 bases of the junction left unmatched. Germline V gives CDR1 MDHEN, CDR2 SYDVKM. CDR3: CASSQRGHSNQPQHF. CDR3 nucleotides: TGTGCCAGCAGTCAAAGGGGGCATAGCAATCAGCCCCAGCATTTT.

The chain carries TRBV29-1 and TRBJ1-5, with TRBD1 identical over 8 bases. This CDR3 has 15 residues. Trimming removed 6 bases from V and 3 bases from J; junction bases left unmatched: 10. Germline CDR1 SQVTM, CDR2 ANQGSEA. CDR3 sequence reads: CSVGTGGSNNQPQHF. For the CDR3, the DNA is TGCAGCGTAGGAACAGGGGGGAGTAACAATCAGCCCCAGCATTTT. Full variable domain (missing parts from reference TRBV29-1 and TRBJ1-5): SAVISQKPSRDICQRGTSLTIQCQVDSQVTMMFWYRQQPGQSLTLIATANQGSEATYESGFVIDKFPISRPNLTFSTLTVSNMSPEDSSIYLCSVGTGGSNNQPQHFGDGTRLSIL.

This chain links TRBV7-9 with TRBJ2-5, with a tentative D call TRBD1 (6 bases). Between the trimmed V and J ends, which lost 5 bases and 1 base, there was a span of 17 bases. The CDR3 loop spans 16 amino acids. Per germline, CDR1 SEHNR and CDR2 FQNEAQ (reference sequence). The CDR3 DNA follows: TGTGCCAGCAGCCCCCCACAGGGTAGGGGCCAAGAGACCCAGTACTTC. Translation gives CASSPPQGRGQETQYF.

This chain uses TRBV28 with TRBJ1-6, with D possibly TRBD1 on 5 matching bases. V was pared by 5 bases and J by 3 bases, with 11 bases between. Germline assignment: CDR1 MDHEN and CDR2 SYDVKM. There are 15 residues in the CDR3. The CDR3 loop reads CASSTSGGYNSPLHF. The CDR3 DNA reads TGTGCCAGCAGTACTTCCGGGGGCTATAATTCACCCCTCCACTTT.

This sequence joins TRBV6-4 and TRBJ1-1, with 7 bases lining up with TRBD1. The CDR3 has 15 residues. V shed 2 bases, J shed 2 bases, and the junction held 5 bases outside the gene matches. Germline-derived CDR1 and CDR2 are MRHNA and SNTAGT. CDR3: CASSDQDRANTEAFF. Written as DNA, the CDR3 is TGTGCCAGCAGTGACCAAGACAGGGCCAACACTGAAGCTTTCTTT.